This T cell receptor beta chain emerged from a study of T cells in women clearing cervical HPV infection. Turning to the study itself: Controls gave blood once infection was undetectable; cases at lesion identification. HLA type stays a possible confounder, typing being limited.

Whole-study results and caveats: CIN3+ cases had significantly higher TCR richness than controls; evenness did not differ.

Produced via immunoSEQ multiplex PCR; TCRdb's table is partial and in-frame only. The repertoire shows about 26,000 clones; the top ten hold roughly 10%. Concerning this clone itself: As yet, its antigen is unknown. The read gets to within 3 residues of the CDR3 end, and the germline J gene fills in the rest.

Prevalent HPV16 infections were excluded; only incident single HPV16 infections included. V lost 7 bases, J lost 7 bases, and 7 bases stayed unmatched. Germline V gene sequence: CDR1 SNHLY, CDR2 FYNNEI. The CDR3 totals 14 residues. The receptor's source is a woman between 18 and 75 years old with a cervical HPV16 infection that either progressed to CIN3+ or cleared (not recorded which). Specimen: blood buffy coat. This rearrangement joins TRBV2 to TRBJ1-6; 7 nucleotides line up with TRBD1. The CDR3 is CASKGTANNSPLHF. Partial CDR3 DNA: TGTGCCAGCAAAGGGACAGCCAACAATTCACCC.